The 29 T cell receptor beta chains below all came from one sample that was sequenced in a study of T cells after yellow fever vaccination. TCRdb recomputed calls from the 5' RACE reads with MiXCR, one row per CDR3 protein. Altogether a few hundred thousand distinct CDR3 sequences are present, about 7% being singletons, with the ten largest covering approximately 0.87%. The material sequenced was CD4+ T cells sorted from PBMCs, taken 15 days after the yellow fever booster vaccination. Source of these receptors: a man younger than 40 who received the YFV17D yellow fever vaccine.

The V call is TRBV11-2, the J call TRBJ2-2, with D possibly matching TRBD1 (5 bases). V was clipped by 5 bases and J by 3 bases, with 16 bases between them. CDR3 size: 16 residues. Germline V gene data show CDR1 as SGHAT and CDR2 as FQNNGV. CDR3 protein: CASSALGVSDTGELFF. Here the CDR3 DNA reads TGTGCCAGCAGCGCCCTAGGGGTTTCGGACACCGGGGAGCTGTTTTTT.

This clonotype was seen only a few times. This sequence joins TRBV7-2 and TRBJ2-7; no reliable D call. Germline lookup yields CDR1 SGHTA and CDR2 FQGNSA. Trimming left V 1 base short and J 3 bases short, with 7 bases between. The CDR3 has 13 amino acids. The CDR3 protein is CASSLVTNYEQYF. CDR3 DNA sequence: TGTGCCAGCAGCTTAGTGACAAACTACGAGCAGTACTTC.

In its sample, this clonotype was seen a few times. The rearrangement links TRBV10-3 to TRBJ1-1; 9 nucleotides align to TRBD1. The V segment lost 0 bases and the J segment 7 bases; nucleotides outside the gene matches: 9. Germline V gene data show CDR1 as ENHRY and CDR2 as SYGVKD. The CDR3 runs to 16 residues. The CDR3 sequence is CAISESSGTGTGEAFF. Written as DNA, the CDR3 is TGTGCCATCAGTGAGTCGAGTGGGACAGGGACCGGTGAAGCTTTCTTT.

This sequence joins TRBV19 and TRBJ2-2, with unresolved D. The CDR3 contains 15 residues. V was cut by 2 bases and J by 6 bases, with 13 bases left in between. Germline lookup yields CDR1 LNHDA and CDR2 SQIVND (reference sequence). The CDR3 here is CASSILSKGPGELFF. The CDR3 DNA reads as TGTGCCAGTAGTATACTCTCCAAGGGTCCCGGGGAGCTGTTTTTT.

This clonotype was seen repeatedly, ten times or more. The gene calls are TRBV5-1 and TRBJ2-5; 12 bases line up with TRBD2. This CDR3 spans 16 amino acids. After removal of 0 bases from V and 4 bases from J, the junction contained 4 bases not matched to a gene. Germline loops: CDR1 SGHRS, CDR2 YFSETQ. This CDR3 is CASSLGLAGVIETQYF. CDR3 sequence (DNA): TGCGCCAGCAGCTTGGGACTAGCGGGAGTAATAGAGACCCAGTACTTC.

This clonotype was seen only a few times. V gene TRBV12-3 or TRBV12-4 combines with J gene TRBJ2-3; tentative D call: TRBD2 (5 bases). The CDR3 spans 12 residues. V lost 7 bases and J 3 bases, leaving 8 bases between the germline ends. CDR3 in amino acids: CASTRGTDTQYF. The CDR3 region has the DNA TGTGCCAGCACCCGCGGGACAGATACGCAGTATTTT.

Many counts were recorded for this clonotype. The chain uses TRBV20-1 and TRBJ1-2; no firm D call. Deletions cut 3 bases from V and 5 bases from J, with 10 bases between. This CDR3 is built from 12 residues. Germline CDR1 DFQATT, CDR2 SNEGSKA (reference sequence). The CDR3 spells CSARTARYGYTF. CDR3 sequence (DNA): TGCAGTGCTAGGACGGCAAGATATGGCTACACCTTC.

This clonotype was recorded at least ten times. The rearrangement joins TRBV6-2 or TRBV6-3 to TRBJ2-2; 9 bases are shared with TRBD2. The germline CDR1 and CDR2 sequences are MNHEY and SVGEGT. The CDR3 is 15 residues long. The junction had 1 base not matched to a gene; V was cut back by 2 bases and J by 3 bases. The CDR3 loop is CASSYLAGYTGELFF. The CDR3 DNA sequence: TGTGCCAGCAGTTACCTAGCGGGATACACCGGGGAGCTGTTTTTT.

This clonotype was counted between two and nine times. This sequence joins TRBV6-5 and TRBJ2-6; tentative D call: TRBD2 (6 bases). Trimming left V 0 bases short and J 3 bases short, with 12 bases between. Germline V gene data show CDR1 as MNHEY and CDR2 as SVGAGI. This CDR3 is built from 17 residues. CDR3 nucleotides: TGTGCCAGCAGTTACTCCCTGGGACTCGGTGGGGCCAACGTCCTGACTTTC. This sequence encodes CASSYSLGLGGANVLTF.

This clonotype was detected ten times or more. This sequence joins TRBV28 and TRBJ2-7, with a possible D match to TRBD1 (5 bases). The germline gives CDR1 MDHEN, CDR2 SYDVKM. CDR3 length: 16 residues. Trimming removed 5 bases at V and 4 bases at J, with 21 bases between. CDR3 residues: CASSLQGSVSLYEQYF. The CDR3 DNA follows: TGTGCCAGCAGTCTTCAGGGATCTGTCAGCCTTTACGAGCAGTACTTC.

V gene TRBV11-1 combines with J gene TRBJ2-1; 9 positions agree with TRBD2. V shed 7 bases and J 6 bases; nucleotides not matched to a gene: 19. Germline assignment: CDR1 SGHAT and CDR2 FQDESV (reference sequence). The CDR3 has 18 residues. CDR3 DNA sequence: TGTGCCAGCAACCGTCCGAAATTCGCCCGGACTAGCGCCAATGAGCAGTTCTTC. This translates into CASNRPKFARTSANEQFF.

This clonotype was seen a handful of times. V gene TRBV5-1 combines with J gene TRBJ1-1; D gene unclear. Trimming shortened V by 2 bases and J by 4 bases, and 9 bases separated the two germline ends. Germline assignment: CDR1 SGHRS and CDR2 YFSETQ. This CDR3 is built from 13 residues. CDR3 loop: CASSFRVGTEAFF. The CDR3 region has the DNA TGCGCCAGCAGCTTTAGGGTTGGCACTGAAGCTTTCTTT.

In this sample, this clonotype turned up a few times. The chain has TRBV5-4 and TRBJ2-1, with 9 bases aligning to TRBD2. Trimming took 4 bases from V and 6 from J; bases not matched to a gene: 5. The CDR3 has 14 residues. Germline V CDR1 and CDR2: SGHNT, YYREEE (reference sequence). In nucleotides, the CDR3 is TGTGCCAGCAGCCCGAGCGGGGGGTTCAATGAGCAGTTCTTC. The encoded protein is CASSPSGGFNEQFF. The variable domain in full, completed from reference TRBV5-4 and TRBJ2-1, reads ETGVTQSPTHLIKTRGQQVTLRCSSQSGHNTVSWYQQALGQGPQFIFQYYREEENGRGNFPPRFSGLQFPNYSSELNVNALELDDSALYLCASSPSGGFNEQFFGPGTRLTVL.

The rearrangement links TRBV18 to TRBJ1-4; no definite D call. Germline V gene lookup returns CDR1 KGHSH and CDR2 LQKENI. Trimming took 6 bases from V and 0 from J, leaving 11 bases between them. This CDR3 region has 15 residues. CDR3 nucleotides: TGTGCCAGCTCCCTTTCGCTTGCAACTAATGAAAAACTGTTTTTT. This translates into CASSLSLATNEKLFF.

The chain carries TRBV9 and TRBJ2-1; 12 nucleotides match TRBD1. This CDR3 spans 15 amino acids. From germline, CDR1 is SGDLS and CDR2 YYNGEE. The junction had 4 bases not matched to a gene; V was cut back by 3 bases and J by 6 bases. In DNA form, the CDR3 reads TGTGCCAGCAGCGCCCGGGGACAGGGGGCCAATGAGCAGTTCTTC. This encodes CASSARGQGANEQFF.

The chain uses TRBV7-7 and TRBJ2-5; tentative D call: TRBD1 (7 bases). This CDR3 comprises 16 residues. Germline CDR1 is SSHAT and CDR2 is FNYEAQ (reference sequence). Deletions cut 7 bases from V and 5 bases from J, with 23 bases between. The CDR3 region has the DNA TGTGCCAGCAACCTAGGAGTCGGAGGGGGCGCGGAGACCCAGTACTTC. Protein: CASNLGVGGGAETQYF.

This clonotype was seen more than once but under ten times. The chain recombines TRBV5-1 with TRBJ1-1, with unresolved D. Germline CDR1 is SGHRS and CDR2 is YFSETQ. The CDR3 totals 13 residues. The V end was cut by 0 bases, the J end by 7 bases, with 10 bases between. Here the CDR3 reads CASSLEALHEAFF. CDR3 nucleotides: TGCGCCAGCAGCTTGGAGGCCCTCCATGAAGCTTTCTTT.

This chain connects TRBV6-5 to TRBJ2-7; D possibly corresponds to TRBD1 (5 bases). Trimming took off 0 bases at V and 3 bases at J, with 12 bases between the two ends. The CDR3 loop spans 15 amino acids. CDR1 is MNHEY, CDR2 SVGAGI, per germline. The CDR3 DNA follows: TGTGCCAGCAGTTACTCTTCGCAGGGTAACTACGAGCAGTACTTC. It yields the protein CASSYSSQGNYEQYF.

V usage is TRBV7-2 and J usage is TRBJ2-7, with 8 bases lining up with TRBD2. The germline CDR1 and CDR2 sequences are SGHTA and FQGNSA. Unmatched junction bases numbered 5, after V lost 5 bases and J lost 2 bases. CDR3 length equals 14 residues. The CDR3, as DNA: TGTGCCAGCAGCCCGAGCGGGAGAACCTACGAGCAGTACTTC. Its protein product is CASSPSGRTYEQYF.

This clonotype was seen a handful of times. One end of the junction fails to match germline, which may point to a read error. J is TRBJ2-7 and V is TRBV5-1; a weak D match, TRBD2 (6 bases). CDR3 length: 14 residues. The germline gives CDR1 SGHRS, CDR2 YFSETQ. CDR3 loop: CASTSGSGTYEQYF. CDR3 DNA sequence: TGCGCAAGCACGTCCGGTAGCGGAACCTACGAGCAGTACTTC.

The table lists this clonotype with many counts. The chain is built from TRBV7-2 and TRBJ2-5; 11 nucleotides match TRBD2. The CDR3 spans 16 residues. Germline V gives CDR1 SGHTA, CDR2 FQGNSA. J gave up 2 bases and V 4 bases, and 6 bases lay outside the gene matches. The CDR3 here is CASSSRLAGLQETQYF. The CDR3, as DNA: TGTGCCAGCAGCTCCAGACTAGCGGGGCTACAAGAGACCCAGTACTTC. The variable domain in full, completed from reference TRBV7-2 and TRBJ2-5, reads GAGVSQSPSNKVTEKGKDVELRCDPISGHTALYWYRQSLGQGLEFLIYFQGNSAPDKSGLPSDRFSAERTGGSVSTLTIQRTQQEDSAVYLCASSSRLAGLQETQYFGPGTRLLVL.

This clonotype was found a few times. This chain links TRBV27 with TRBJ2-7; D assignment may be TRBD1 or TRBD2 (6 bases each). Per germline, CDR1 MNHEY and CDR2 SMNVEV (reference sequence). This CDR3 is 13 amino acids long. V was clipped by 6 bases and J by 6 bases, with 15 bases between them. The CDR3 DNA is TGTGCCAGCAGGGAGGGGGGTAGGGGCGAGCAGTACTTC. Translation: CASREGGRGEQYF.

This clonotype was seen a few times. The chain carries TRBV12-5 and TRBJ2-3; TRBD1 matches 12 bases. The V and J ends lost 4 bases and 5 bases, in that order; junction bases with no gene match: 10. The CDR3 totals 17 residues. Germline CDR1 LGHNT, CDR2 FRNRAP. CDR3 in DNA: TGTGCTAGTGGTTCGGGACCGGGACAGGGGGCTGAAGATACGCAGTATTTT. Protein: CASGSGPGQGAEDTQYF.

This clonotype was detected ten times or more. J is TRBJ2-4 and V is TRBV12-3 or TRBV12-4; D is ambiguous. Trimming cost V 1 base and J 7 bases, with 5 bases left between them. The CDR3 covers 12 residues. CDR3 coding DNA: TGTGCCAGCAGTTTAGGAGAGAACATTCAGTACTTC. Its protein is CASSLGENIQYF.

This clonotype has a count of ten or more. CDR3 nucleotides: TGTGCCAGCTCACCGAATCAGGGGGAAGATGGCTACACCTTC. Translated: CASSPNQGEDGYTF. The chain carries TRBV18 and TRBJ1-2, with 7 bases aligning to TRBD1. V shed 3 bases, J shed 6 bases, and the junction held 7 bases outside the gene matches. CDR1 KGHSH and CDR2 LQKENI come from the germline V gene. There are 14 residues in the CDR3.

This clonotype was counted a few times. The chain employs TRBV5-4 and TRBJ2-7; 10 bases fit TRBD2. After removal of 3 bases from V and 4 bases from J, the junction contained 10 bases not matched to a gene. The CDR3 has 16 amino acids. Germline V gene sequence: CDR1 SGHNT, CDR2 YYREEE (reference sequence). CDR3 residues: CASSSGTSAKLYEQYF. The CDR3 bases are TGTGCCAGCAGCTCCGGGACTAGCGCGAAACTATACGAGCAGTACTTC.

This clonotype was detected many times. The genes are TRBV7-8 and TRBJ1-1; D unclear. V was shortened by 5 bases and J by 0 bases, with 13 bases between the two germline ends. The CDR3 consists of 15 residues. Germline CDR1 is SGHVS and CDR2 is FQNEAQ. CDR3 sequence: CASSPEQTMNTEAFF. DNA of the CDR3: TGTGCCAGCAGCCCAGAGCAAACGATGAACACTGAAGCTTTCTTT.

The CDR3 reads CASSLTGSWETQYF. CDR3 DNA: TGTGCCAGCAGCCTGACAGGGTCTTGGGAGACCCAGTACTTC. The V call is TRBV5-8, the J call TRBJ2-5; TRBD1 agrees at 7 bases. CDR3 length: 14 amino acids. CDR1 and CDR2 (germline): SGHTS, YDEGEE. V trimming: 4 bases; J trimming: 5 bases; junction bases outside the gene matches: 8.

This clonotype was counted ten times or more. This chain links TRBV20-1 with TRBJ1-2; no clear D. The V and J ends lost 5 bases and 5 bases respectively, with 12 bases between them. This CDR3 comprises 12 residues. Germline CDR1 and CDR2: DFQATT and SNEGSKA (reference sequence). The chain's CDR3 is CSADGDSYGYTF. CDR3 DNA: TGCAGTGCTGATGGGGATTCTTATGGCTACACCTTC.